The present T cell receptor (beta chain) was sequenced within a study of monozygotic twins with inflammatory bowel disease (dated by TCRdb to 2018 to 2020). The study in broad terms: The complete study included about 30 monozygotic twin pairs: 19 IBD-discordant Danish pairs and nine German pairs, of which four were IBD-concordant and five were IBD-discordant. Each individual had, on average, about 151 000 unique TCRalpha sequences and 181 000 unique TCRbeta sequences available for analysis. The search for disease-associated traits relied mainly on comparing IBD patients with their genetically identical healthy co-twins within discordant pairs.

On the study overall, not on this receptor specifically: Measured by the inverse Simpson index, TCRbeta repertoire diversity was lower in IBD patients than in their healthy co-twins. No difference in repertoire similarity was observed between concordant and discordant twins, possibly owing to limited statistical power. No single strong signal or clonotype linked to IBD turned up in the results, so the idea that one exists was not supported. The analysis was unable to tell different T cell subtypes apart. IBD patients shared fewer clonotypes with other individuals than healthy twins did, most markedly in patients showing signs of disease activity. Differing immunosuppressive treatments among patients may have added background noise and inter-individual variability to the repertoires.

To prepare the library, 5' RACE was applied. Each TCR library was prepared from around 3,400 ng of total RNA. For each sample, cDNA was synthesized in eight separate reactions using SMARTScribe reverse transcriptase. Unique molecular identifiers containing a 6-nucleotide sample barcode were introduced through template switching during cDNA synthesis. TCRalpha and TCRbeta cDNA was amplified by two nested PCRs of around 16 and 10 cycles, with bead purification after each PCR. Before amplification, the cDNA was treated with uracil DNA-glycosylase and purified using the QIAquick PCR purification kit. The second PCR was the step at which Illumina TruSeq-compatible adapters and sample-specific barcodes were added. TapeStation and Qubit were used to check library quality and concentration, and 4.5 to 6.5 ng of each library was pooled. Sequencing of pooled libraries was carried out on an Illumina HiSeq2500 single-index Rapid Run using 2 x 100 bp reads and custom sequencing primers. As for how the authors treated the data: MiGEC version 1.2.6 was used for UMI-based consensus assembly, which corrected PCR and sequencing errors. MiXCR version 2.1.1 handled V(D)J alignment, clonotype assembly and CDR3 extraction. Normalisation of gene usage, clonotype sharing and MAIT/NKT TCR abundance was achieved by analysing the top 1000, 10 000 and 20 000 clonotypes per sample. Diversity was computed as the inverse Simpson index with the vegan R package after downsampling to 27 000 UMIs. Paired Mann-Whitney U tests on discordant twin pairs were used, with Benjamini-Hochberg multiple-testing correction. TCRdb reprocessed the raw reads; every CDR3 protein sequence is a single record, and DNA is not supplied. These V and J calls derive from TCRdb rather than the authors' analysis. The sample table gives around 220,000 distinct CDR3 sequences. The ten biggest clones cover about 8% of the sample.

From each donor, an approximately 2.3 ml peripheral blood sample was collected into PAXgene tubes and kept at -80 degrees C. Total RNA was isolated from whole blood with the PAXgene blood miRNA kit on an automated QIAcube, without T cell sorting. Deep TCRalpha and TCRbeta repertoire profiling with unique molecular barcoding was performed on peripheral blood of monozygotic twin pairs concordant or discordant for inflammatory bowel disease. Smoking habits were recorded for all twin pairs, and individuals were classified as current, former or never smokers. The CDR3 runs 15 amino acids, cysteine and phenylalanine included. The DNA is not on file. The germline V gene (reference sequence) gives CDR1 as DFQATT and CDR2 as SNEGSKA. Note on this clonotype: Its antigen is still unknown.

Recombination connected TRBV20-1 to TRBJ1-4. This TCR was sampled from a human donor with ulcerative colitis or Crohn's disease, or a healthy co-twin of an affected twin (not recorded which). The material sequenced was blood. The CDR3 amino acid sequence is: CSARDYGGPWEKLFF.